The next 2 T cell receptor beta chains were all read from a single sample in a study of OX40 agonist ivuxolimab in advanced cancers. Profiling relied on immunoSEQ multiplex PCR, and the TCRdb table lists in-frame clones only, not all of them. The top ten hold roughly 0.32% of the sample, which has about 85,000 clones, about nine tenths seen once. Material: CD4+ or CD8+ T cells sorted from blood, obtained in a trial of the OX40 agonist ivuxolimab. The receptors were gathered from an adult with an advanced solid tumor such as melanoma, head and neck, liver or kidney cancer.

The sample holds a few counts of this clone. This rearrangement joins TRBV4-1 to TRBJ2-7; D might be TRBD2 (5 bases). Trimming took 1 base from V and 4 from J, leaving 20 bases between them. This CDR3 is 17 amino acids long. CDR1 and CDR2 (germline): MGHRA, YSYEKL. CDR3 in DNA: TGCGCCAGCAGCCAAGTATACGGTCCCAGCGCGGGTTACGAGCAGTACTTC. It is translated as CASSQVYGPSAGYEQYF.

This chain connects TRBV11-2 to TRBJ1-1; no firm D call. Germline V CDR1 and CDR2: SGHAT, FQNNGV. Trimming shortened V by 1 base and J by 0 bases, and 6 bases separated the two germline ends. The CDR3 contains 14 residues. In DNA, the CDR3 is TGTGCCAGCAGCTTAGCGCCGCTGAACACTGAAGCTTTCTTT. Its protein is CASSLAPLNTEAFF.